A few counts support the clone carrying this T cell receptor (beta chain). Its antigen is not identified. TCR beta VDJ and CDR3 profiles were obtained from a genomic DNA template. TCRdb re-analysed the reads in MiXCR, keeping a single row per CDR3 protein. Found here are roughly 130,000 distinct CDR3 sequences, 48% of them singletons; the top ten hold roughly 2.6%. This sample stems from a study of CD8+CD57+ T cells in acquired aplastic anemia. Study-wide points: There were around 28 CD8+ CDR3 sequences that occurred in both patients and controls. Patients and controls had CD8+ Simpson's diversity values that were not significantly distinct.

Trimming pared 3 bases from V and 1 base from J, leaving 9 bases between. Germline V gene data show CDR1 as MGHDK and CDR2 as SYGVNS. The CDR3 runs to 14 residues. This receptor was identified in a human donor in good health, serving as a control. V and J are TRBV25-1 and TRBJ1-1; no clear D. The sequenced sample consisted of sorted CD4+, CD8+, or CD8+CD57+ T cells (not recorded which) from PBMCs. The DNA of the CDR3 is TGTGCCAGCAGTGAGCATGGTTGGAACACTGAAGCTTTCTTT. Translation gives CASSEHGWNTEAFF.